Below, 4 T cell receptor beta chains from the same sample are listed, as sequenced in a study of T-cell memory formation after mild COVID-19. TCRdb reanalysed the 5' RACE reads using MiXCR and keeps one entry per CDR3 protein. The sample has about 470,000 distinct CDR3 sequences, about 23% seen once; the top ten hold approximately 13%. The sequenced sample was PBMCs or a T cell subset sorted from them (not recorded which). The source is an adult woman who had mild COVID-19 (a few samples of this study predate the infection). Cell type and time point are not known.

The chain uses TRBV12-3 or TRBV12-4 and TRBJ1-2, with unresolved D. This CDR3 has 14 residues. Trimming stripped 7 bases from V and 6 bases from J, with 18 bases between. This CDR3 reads CASTLILEMDGYTF. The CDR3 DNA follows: TGTGCCAGCACTCTTATATTGGAAATGGATGGCTACACCTTC.

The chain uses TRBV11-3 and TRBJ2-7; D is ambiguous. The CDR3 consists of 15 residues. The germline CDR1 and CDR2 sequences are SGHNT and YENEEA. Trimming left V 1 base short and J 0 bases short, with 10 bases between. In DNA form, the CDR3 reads TGTGCCAGCAGCTTAGGTTCGCCAGGCTCCTACGAGCAGTACTTC. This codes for CASSLGSPGSYEQYF.

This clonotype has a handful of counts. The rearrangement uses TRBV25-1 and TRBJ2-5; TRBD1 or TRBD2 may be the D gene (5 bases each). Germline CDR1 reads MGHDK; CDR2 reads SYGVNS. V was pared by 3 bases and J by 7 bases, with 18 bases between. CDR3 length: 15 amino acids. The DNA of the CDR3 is TGTGCCAGCAGTGACCCCATGTGGGGGAGCGGGACCCAGTACTTC. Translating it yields CASSDPMWGSGTQYF.

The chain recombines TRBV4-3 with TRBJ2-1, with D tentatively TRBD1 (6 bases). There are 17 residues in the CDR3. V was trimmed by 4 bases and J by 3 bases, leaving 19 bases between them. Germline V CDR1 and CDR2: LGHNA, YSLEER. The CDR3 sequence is CASSPSWTVGNYNEQFF. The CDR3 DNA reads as TGCGCCAGCAGCCCATCCTGGACAGTTGGAAACTACAATGAGCAGTTCTTC.